The clone carrying this T cell receptor (beta chain) was observed a handful of times. Its antigen is undetermined. The data were taken from a study of shared clonotypes between healthy human individuals. Study conclusions and caveats: How much donors shared clonotypes was expected to be affected by sequencing depth.

TCRdb's copy holds only in-frame clones and misses some; the assay was immunoSEQ multiplex PCR. The repertoire holds about 2.3 million clones, with roughly 92% as singletons. Nashville, Tennessee was home to all donors, each a Caucasian adult. The CDR3 sequence is 14 residues long. Germline V gene sequence: CDR1 KGHSH, CDR2 LQKENI. V lost 6 bases and J lost 3, with 14 bases in between. The rearrangement links TRBV18 to TRBJ1-1, with a tentative D call TRBD1 (6 bases). The clonotype was recovered from a man younger than 35 in good health. Some clones in this sample may be carry-over from other donors' samples. Sequencing used naive CD4+ T cells from PBMCs. Subset specified: CD45RA+ positively selected. In DNA form, the CDR3 reads TGTGCCAGCTCGCCGAACAGGGACCACACTGAAGCTTTCTTT. It specifies CASSPNRDHTEAFF.